A selection of T cell receptor beta chains follows, all from one sample in a study of naive and memory T cell subsets. TCRdb re-called the UMI-ligation and nested PCR reads with MiXCR, one entry per CDR3 protein. The data contain roughly 100,000 distinct CDR3 sequences, around 11% of them singletons. The material sequenced was naive CD4+ T cells from blood. These receptor sequences come from a human donor in good health. The CDR3 runs from the conserved cysteine through the conserved F or W. A D gene is named only where the DNA matches it firmly. Clone size, where shown, is once, few, many, or a class for clones that have expanded.

clone size,D gene,V gene,J gene,CDR3 length,CDR3 DNA,CDR3 protein
many,TRBD2,TRBV4-2,TRBJ2-1,18,TGTGCCAGCAGCCAAGATTTCAGGGGCGGGAGGCCCGGGAATGAGCAGTTCTTC,CASSQDFRGGRPGNEQFF
many,TRBD1,TRBV30,TRBJ1-3,15,TGTGCCTGGAGGCCAGGGGGCAGCTCTGGAAACACCATATATTTT,CAWRPGGSSGNTIYF
.,TRBD2,TRBV30,TRBJ2-3,17,TGTGCCTGGAGTGTAAGCCGGACTAGCGGGACCCCAGATACGCAGTATTTT,CAWSVSRTSGTPDTQYF
many,TRBD2,TRBV12-3/TRBV12-4,TRBJ2-3,16,TGTGCCAGCAGTTCCCGACTAGCGGAGGGAACAGATACGCAGTATTTT,CASSSRLAEGTDTQYF
.,TRBD2,TRBV12-3/TRBV12-4,TRBJ2-7,15,TGTGCCAGCACCAAAAAGGGCGGGGGCTCCTACGAGCAGTACTTC,CASTKKGGGSYEQYF
.,.,TRBV20-1,TRBJ1-4,11,TGCACTGCTGGGAATAATGAAAAACTGTTTTTT,CTAGNNEKLFF
few,TRBD1,TRBV20-1,TRBJ1-1,13,TGCAGTGTCGACCCCGGGACAGGAGGTGAAGCTTTCTTT,CSVDPGTGGEAFF
.,.,TRBV20-1,TRBJ1-6,18,TGCAGTGCTAGAGATCCAGCACGGAGGAGCTCCTATAATTCACCCCTCCACTTT,CSARDPARRSSYNSPLHF
.,.,TRBV30,TRBJ1-3,14,TGTGCCTGGAGAACCTATGCGCCTGGAAACACCATATATTTT,CAWRTYAPGNTIYF
.,.,TRBV2,TRBJ2-2,15,TGTGCCAGCAGCCGGACAGCGTCGAACACCGGGGAGCTGTTTTTT,CASSRTASNTGELFF
many,.,TRBV6-6,TRBJ2-3,13,TGTGCCAGCAGCGAGGGGGGCACTTATACGCAGTATTTT,CASSEGGTYTQYF
many,TRBD1,TRBV30,TRBJ1-2,15,TGTGCCTGGAGTGTACTGGGACAGAGGAGCTATGGCTACACCTTC,CAWSVLGQRSYGYTF
many,TRBD2,TRBV6-2/TRBV6-3,TRBJ2-3,16,TGTGCCAGCAGTTCCGGGACTATGGGACGAACAGATACGCAGTATTTT,CASSSGTMGRTDTQYF
many,.,TRBV7-9,TRBJ2-3,15,TGTGCCAGCAGCCTTAGAGGGGGTCCCACAGATACGCAGTATTTT,CASSLRGGPTDTQYF
.,.,TRBV29-1,TRBJ2-1,15,TGCAGCGTACTGGACTATCCAAACTCCTACAATGAGCAGTTCTTC,CSVLDYPNSYNEQFF
few,.,TRBV20-1,TRBJ2-6,13,TGCAGTGCTAGTTTGACTGGGGCCAACGTCCTGACTTTC,CSASLTGANVLTF
.,.,TRBV6-6,TRBJ1-1,15,TGTGCCAGCAGTTCGACCGGGAGCAACCCCACTGAAGCTTTCTTT,CASSSTGSNPTEAFF
few,.,TRBV6-6,TRBJ2-3,15,TGTGCCAGCAGAAACGACAGGCTGAGCACAGATACGCAGTATTTT,CASRNDRLSTDTQYF